Listed below are T cell receptor beta chains from one sample, sequenced in a study of blood T cell repertoires in COVID-19. Assay: immunoSEQ multiplex PCR; the TCRdb copy retains only in-frame clones and omits some. The repertoire holds 250,000 or so clones, with 92% as singletons. Sequencing used peripheral blood. These receptors came from a man aged 25 to 40 with COVID-19, enrolled during active disease. Each CDR3 is given with its conserved first and last residue. A D gene is named only where the DNA matches it firmly. Clone size, where shown, is once, few, many, or a class for clones that have expanded.

CDR3,DNA,size,D,V,J
CASSFLGAGGYTF,TGTGCCAGCAGTTTCCTGGGGGCAGGTGGCTACACCTTC,-,-,TRBV12-3/TRBV12-4,TRBJ1-2
CASSEAGGGREKLFF,TGTGCCAGCAGTGAAGCGGGGGGAGGACGGGAAAAACTGTTTTTT,-,-,TRBV6-1,TRBJ1-4
CARSPRRTEVGNTIYF,TGTGCCAGAAGTCCCCGACGGACTGAAGTTGGAAACACCATATATTTT,-,-,TRBV27,TRBJ1-3
CASSEDGQGSYTF,TGTGCCAGCAGTGAAGACGGACAGGGTAGCTACACCTTC,few,TRBD1,TRBV2,TRBJ1-2
CASSLRQGGSYEQYF,TGTGCCAGCAGCCTTCGACAGGGGGGTTCCTACGAGCAGTACTTC,-,-,TRBV21-1,TRBJ2-7
CASSRGKVGTEAFF,TGTGCCAGTTCCCGAGGGAAGGTCGGCACTGAAGCTTTCTTT,once,-,TRBV6-5,TRBJ1-1
CASSMSHRASDNEQFF,TGTGCCAGTAGTATGTCTCATCGGGCTAGCGACAATGAGCAGTTCTTC,-,-,TRBV19,TRBJ2-1
CARSFRDRVDSDTQYF,TGTGCCAGAAGCTTCCGGGACAGGGTGGATTCAGATACGCAGTATTTT,-,TRBD1,TRBV5-3,TRBJ2-3
CASSLSGQGYEQYF,TGTGCCAGCAGCTTATCGGGACAGGGATACGAGCAGTACTTC,once,TRBD1,TRBV7-6,TRBJ2-7
CASSQGVRSSYNEQFF,TGTGCCAGCAGCCAAGGGGTAAGGAGCTCCTACAATGAGCAGTTCTTC,-,-,TRBV3-1/TRBV3-2,TRBJ2-1
CASSYSKRGVTYEQYF,TGTGCCAGCAGTTACTCTAAGCGGGGGGTTACCTACGAGCAGTACTTC,-,TRBD2,TRBV6-5,TRBJ2-7
CASSRANQPQHF,TGTGCCAGCAGCCGAGCGAATCAGCCCCAGCATTTT,-,-,TRBV3-1/TRBV3-2,TRBJ1-5
CASSPTGTSLTDTQYF,TGTGCCAGCAGTCCTACGGGGACTTCTCTCACAGATACGCAGTATTTT,-,-,TRBV5-4,TRBJ2-3
CASRQDRGNEKLFF,TGTGCCAGCAGGCAAGACAGGGGGAATGAAAAACTGTTTTTT,-,TRBD1,TRBV6-5,TRBJ1-4
CASSLSGTDTQYF,TGTGCCAGCAGTCTTTCGGGAACAGATACGCAGTATTTT,-,-,TRBV6-5,TRBJ2-3
CASTPEGQGYSPLHF,TGTGCCAGTACCCCTGAGGGACAGGGTTATTCACCCCTCCACTTT,-,TRBD1,TRBV19,TRBJ1-6
CASSLFYGQGDGNTIYF,TGTGCCAGTAGTCTTTTCTACGGACAGGGGGACGGAAACACCATATATTTT,-,TRBD1,TRBV19,TRBJ1-3
CASSTTGVPYNSPLHF,TGCGCCAGCAGCACCACAGGGGTTCCCTATAATTCACCCCTCCACTTT,few,TRBD1,TRBV5-1,TRBJ1-6
CAWSVYGANYGYTF,TGTGCCTGGAGTGTTTATGGGGCAAACTATGGCTACACCTTC,-,-,TRBV30,TRBJ1-2
CASSRQIDNEQFF,TGCGCCAGCAGTCGACAGATAGACAATGAGCAGTTCTTC,-,-,TRBV4-1,TRBJ2-1
CASSWEGGQGSYEQYF,TGTGCCAGCAGCTGGGAGGGTGGACAGGGGTCCTACGAGCAGTACTTC,-,TRBD1,TRBV5-5,TRBJ2-7
CASSQGAQGTGELFF,TGTGCCAGCAGCCAAGGGGCGCAAGGTACCGGGGAGCTGTTTTTT,once,-,TRBV3-1/TRBV3-2,TRBJ2-2
CASSIGLAGGSTDTQYF,TGCGCCAGCAGCATCGGACTAGCGGGGGGAAGCACAGATACGCAGTATTTT,-,TRBD2,TRBV5-1,TRBJ2-3
CASSLGAVSNQPQHF,TGTGCCAGCAGCTTAGGGGCGGTAAGCAATCAGCCCCAGCATTTT,-,-,TRBV13,TRBJ1-5
CASSFLAREPQHF,TGTGCCAGCAGCTTTCTCGCGAGGGAGCCCCAGCATTTT,once,-,TRBV7-2,TRBJ1-5
CASSLGLAGTYEQYF,TGTGCCAGCAGCTTAGGACTAGCGGGTACCTACGAGCAGTACTTC,-,TRBD2,TRBV13,TRBJ2-7
CASSPPGRGYGYTF,TGTGCCAGCTCACCACCAGGTCGGGGCTATGGCTACACCTTC,once,-,TRBV18,TRBJ1-2
CASSLDSQDRGSYEQYF,TGTGCCAGCAGCTTAGATAGTCAGGACAGGGGCTCCTACGAGCAGTACTTC,-,TRBD1,TRBV11-2,TRBJ2-7
CASSYSSAGVWEQYF,TGTGCCAGCAGTTACAGTTCGGCGGGAGTTTGGGAGCAGTACTTC,-,TRBD2,TRBV6-5,TRBJ2-7
CAWSPDSYGYTF,TGTGCCTGGAGTCCGGACAGCTATGGCTACACCTTC,few,-,TRBV30,TRBJ1-2
CASSLQGASNSPLHF,TGTGCCAGCAGTCTTCAGGGGGCGAGTAATTCACCCCTCCACTTT,-,TRBD1,TRBV25-1,TRBJ1-6
CASSPQMDSPEAFF,TGTGCCAGCAGCCCCCAAATGGACAGCCCTGAAGCTTTCTTT,once,-,TRBV7-9,TRBJ1-1
CASSPGWQRIPQETQYF,TGTGCCAGCAGCCCTGGGTGGCAGAGGATCCCCCAAGAGACCCAGTACTTC,-,-,TRBV5-6,TRBJ2-5
CASSSGQGNTIYF,TGTGCCAGCAGCTCCGGACAGGGAAACACCATATATTTT,-,-,TRBV7-3,TRBJ1-3
CASSETGTGELFF,TGTGCCAGCAGTGAGACGGGAACCGGGGAGCTGTTTTTT,-,-,TRBV2,TRBJ2-2
CASSYAGRTYEQYF,TGTGCCAGCTCCTATGCGGGCAGGACCTACGAGCAGTACTTC,many,-,TRBV11-2,TRBJ2-7